This TCR beta chain appears in the sequencing data of a study of OX40 agonist ivuxolimab in advanced cancers. Study at large: Ivuxolimab was administered intravenously to patients at 0.01 to 10 mg/kg every 2 weeks. Partial response was recorded in three patients: one hepatocellular carcinoma and two cutaneous melanoma cases.

About this clone: As yet, its antigen is unknown.

No patient had autoimmune disease or received systemic immunosuppression. Sequenced by immunoSEQ multiplex PCR; TCRdb stores in-frame clones only, minus some. Of approximately 60,000 clones listed, under 85% are singletons. Study-wide points: Both blood CD4+ and CD8+ T cells showed clonal growth by week 6 at 0.1 to 3.0 mg/kg.

The clonotype originates from an adult with an advanced solid tumor such as melanoma, head and neck, liver or kidney cancer. The sample in question was CD4+ or CD8+ T cells sorted from blood, obtained in a trial of the OX40 agonist ivuxolimab.

The CDR3 region is CASSIRGGYEQYF. The CDR3 region has the DNA TGTGCCAGTAGTATACGTGGGGGGTACGAGCAGTACTTC. The chain employs TRBV19 and TRBJ2-7; the D gene is possibly TRBD2 (6 bases). The V end lost 2 bases, the J end lost 4 bases, and 9 bases lay between the germline ends. The CDR3 spans 13 residues. The V gene's germline CDR1 is LNHDA and CDR2 SQIVND (reference sequence).